Below, 9 T cell receptor beta chains from the same sample are listed, as sequenced in a study of response to subunit inactivated influenza vaccine. TCRdb re-called the RT-PCR reads with MiXCR, one entry per CDR3 protein. The data hold 400,000 to 650,000 distinct CDR3 sequences, with about 7.2% observed a single time. Sequencing used PBMCs from blood, obtained approximately 25 months after vaccination. The receptors come from a man aged 45 to 70 who received an inactivated influenza vaccine.

The chain combines TRBV20-1 with TRBJ2-7, with D unresolved. Between the trimmed V and J ends, which lost 3 bases and 12 bases, there was a span of 21 bases. This CDR3 has 13 amino acids. Germline V gene sequence: CDR1 DFQATT, CDR2 SNEGSKA (reference sequence). The CDR3 spells CSARVGMKHELYF. CDR3 DNA: TGCAGTGCTAGGGTCGGAATGAAGCACGAGTTGTACTTC.

V usage is TRBV20-1 and J usage is TRBJ1-4; D unresolved. The CDR3 contains 14 residues. CDR1 and CDR2 from the germline V gene are DFQATT and SNEGSKA (reference sequence). The germline V and J ends were trimmed by 2 bases and 7 bases, with 14 bases remaining between them. This CDR3 reads CSARSPLGVEKLFF. The CDR3 bases are TGCAGTGCTAGAAGTCCCCTTGGGGTTGAAAAACTGTTTTTT.

This clonotype was counted a few times. This chain joins TRBV14 and TRBJ2-1, with D unresolved. This CDR3 has 14 amino acids. V lost 4 bases and J lost 7, with 14 bases in between. Germline-derived CDR1 and CDR2 are SGHDN and FVKESK. The CDR3 region is CASSLINAVNEQFF. In DNA, the CDR3 is TGTGCCAGCAGCCTTATAAACGCCGTAAATGAGCAGTTCTTC.

This clonotype was observed at least ten times. This CDR3 is CATELYNEQFF. The CDR3 DNA is TGTGCCACCGAATTGTACAATGAGCAGTTCTTC. The chain employs TRBV24-1 and TRBJ2-1; D call uncertain. CDR3 size: 11 residues. CDR1 is KGHDR and CDR2 is SFDVKD in the germline V gene. Trimming took 9 bases from V and 4 from J, leaving 6 bases between them.

This clonotype was observed a handful of times. V gene TRBV20-1 combines with J gene TRBJ2-3; the match to TRBD2 covers 7 bases. CDR1 is DFQATT and CDR2 is SNEGSKA in the germline V gene (reference sequence). V lost 3 bases to trimming and J lost 8 bases; unmatched junction nucleotides: 20. The CDR3 extends over 17 amino acids. In DNA form, the CDR3 reads TGCAGTGCTAGGGAAAATACCCGGGGGGTCCCGGGAGGTACGCAGTATTTT. This encodes CSARENTRGVPGGTQYF.

The chain carries TRBV7-9 and TRBJ1-5, with D tentatively TRBD1 (6 bases). The CDR3 runs 16 residues. Trimming removed 5 bases at V and 2 bases at J, with 16 bases between. CDR1 is SEHNR and CDR2 is FQNEAQ in the germline V gene (reference sequence). The CDR3 loop is CASSRYRDGGNQPQHF. CDR3 bases: TGTGCCAGCAGCCGCTACAGGGATGGGGGCAATCAGCCCCAGCATTTT.

With regard to this clonotype: Relative to the germline gene, one junction end is altered; a read error may explain this. The genes are TRBV20-1 and TRBJ2-3, with 8 bases identical to TRBD2. From germline, CDR1 is DFQATT and CDR2 SNEGSKA (reference sequence). The CDR3 sequence is 16 residues long. The CDR3 loop reads CCASIPLGGVTDTQYF. CDR3 nucleotides: TGCTGTGCTAGCATACCCCTCGGGGGGGTCACAGATACGCAGTATTTT.

CDR3 nucleotides: TGCGCCAGCAGCTTCCTCGGGACAGGGGAAGGTACTGAAGCTTTCTTT. This codes for CASSFLGTGEGTEAFF. V gene TRBV5-1 combines with J gene TRBJ1-1; 10 bases match TRBD1. The CDR3 is 16 residues long. Germline CDR1 is SGHRS and CDR2 is YFSETQ. J was trimmed by 5 bases and V by 2 bases; bases with no gene match: 9.

This clonotype was seen a handful of times. The rearrangement links TRBV18 to TRBJ2-1; TRBD1 agrees at 10 bases. Germline V CDR1 and CDR2: KGHSH, LQKENI. This CDR3 comprises 17 residues. Unmatched junction bases numbered 9, after V lost 6 bases and J lost 1 base. CDR3 loop: CASSRGRQGASYNEQFF. The CDR3 DNA follows: TGTGCCAGCTCTCGAGGGCGACAGGGGGCGTCCTACAATGAGCAGTTCTTC.